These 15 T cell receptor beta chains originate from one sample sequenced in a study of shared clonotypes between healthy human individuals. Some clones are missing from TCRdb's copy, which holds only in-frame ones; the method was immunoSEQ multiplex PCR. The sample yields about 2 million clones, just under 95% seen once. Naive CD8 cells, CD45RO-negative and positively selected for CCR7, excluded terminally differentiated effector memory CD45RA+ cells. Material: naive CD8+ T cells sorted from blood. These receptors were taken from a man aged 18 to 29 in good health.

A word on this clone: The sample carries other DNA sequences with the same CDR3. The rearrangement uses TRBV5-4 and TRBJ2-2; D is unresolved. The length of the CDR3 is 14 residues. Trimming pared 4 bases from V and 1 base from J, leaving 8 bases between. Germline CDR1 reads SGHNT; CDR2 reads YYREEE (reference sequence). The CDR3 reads CASSLAENTGELFF. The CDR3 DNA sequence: TGTGCCAGCAGCCTGGCCGAGAACACCGGGGAGCTGTTTTTT.

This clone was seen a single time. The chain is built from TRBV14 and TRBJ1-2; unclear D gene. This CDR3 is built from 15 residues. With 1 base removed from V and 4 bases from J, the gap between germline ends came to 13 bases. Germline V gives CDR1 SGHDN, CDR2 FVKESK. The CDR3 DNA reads TGTGCCAGCAGCCAAGTATCAGGAAGCGGCTATGGCTACACCTTC. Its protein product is CASSQVSGSGYGYTF.

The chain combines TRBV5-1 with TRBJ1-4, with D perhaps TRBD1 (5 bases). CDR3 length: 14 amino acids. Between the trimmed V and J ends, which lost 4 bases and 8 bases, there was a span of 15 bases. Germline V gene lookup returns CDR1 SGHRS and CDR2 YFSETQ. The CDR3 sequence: CASSPFPGAEKLFF. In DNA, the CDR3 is TGCGCCAGCAGCCCTTTCCCTGGGGCGGAAAAACTGTTTTTT.

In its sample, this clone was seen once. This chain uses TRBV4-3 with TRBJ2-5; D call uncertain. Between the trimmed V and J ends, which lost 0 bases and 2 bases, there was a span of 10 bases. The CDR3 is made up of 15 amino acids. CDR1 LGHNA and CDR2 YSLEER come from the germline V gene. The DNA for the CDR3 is TGCGCCAGCAGCCAAGATTGGGGATCTCAAGAGACCCAGTACTTC. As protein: CASSQDWGSQETQYF.

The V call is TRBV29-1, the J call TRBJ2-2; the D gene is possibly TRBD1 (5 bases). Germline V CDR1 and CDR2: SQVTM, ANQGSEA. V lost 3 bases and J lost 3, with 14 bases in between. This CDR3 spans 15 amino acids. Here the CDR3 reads CSVDGVQGDTGELFF. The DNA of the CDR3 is TGCAGCGTTGATGGTGTTCAGGGCGACACCGGGGAGCTGTTTTTT.

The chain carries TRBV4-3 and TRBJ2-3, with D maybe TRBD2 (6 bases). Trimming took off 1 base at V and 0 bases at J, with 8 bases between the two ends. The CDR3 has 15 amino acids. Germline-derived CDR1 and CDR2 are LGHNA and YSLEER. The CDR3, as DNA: TGCGCCAGCAGCCAAGGTAGCGGAAGCACAGATACGCAGTATTTT. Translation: CASSQGSGSTDTQYF.

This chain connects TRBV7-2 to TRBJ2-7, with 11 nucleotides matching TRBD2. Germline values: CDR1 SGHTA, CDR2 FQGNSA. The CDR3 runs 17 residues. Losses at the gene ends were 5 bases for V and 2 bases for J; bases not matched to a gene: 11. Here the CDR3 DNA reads TGTGCCAGCAGCCCCCGGGTTAGCGGGAGGGAGACCTACGAGCAGTACTTC. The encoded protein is CASSPRVSGRETYEQYF.

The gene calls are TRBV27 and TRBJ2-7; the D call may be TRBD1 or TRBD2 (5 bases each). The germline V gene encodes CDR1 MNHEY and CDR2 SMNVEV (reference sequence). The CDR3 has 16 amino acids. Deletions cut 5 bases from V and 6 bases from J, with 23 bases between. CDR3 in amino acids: CASSPSFGGIYLEQYF. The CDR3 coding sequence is TGTGCCAGCAGTCCCTCCTTTGGGGGAATCTATCTCGAGCAGTACTTC.

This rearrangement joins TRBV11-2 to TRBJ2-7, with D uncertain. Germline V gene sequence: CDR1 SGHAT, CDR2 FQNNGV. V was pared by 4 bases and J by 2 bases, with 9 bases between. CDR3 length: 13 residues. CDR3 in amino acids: CASSYDTAYEQYF. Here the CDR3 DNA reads TGTGCCAGCAGCTACGACACCGCCTACGAGCAGTACTTC.

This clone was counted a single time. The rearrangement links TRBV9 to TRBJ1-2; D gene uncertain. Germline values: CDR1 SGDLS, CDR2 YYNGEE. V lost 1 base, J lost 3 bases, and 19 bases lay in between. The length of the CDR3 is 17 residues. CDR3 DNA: TGTGCCAGCAGCGTACACCCAGTGGCGGTTGACTACTATGGCTACACCTTC. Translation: CASSVHPVAVDYYGYTF.

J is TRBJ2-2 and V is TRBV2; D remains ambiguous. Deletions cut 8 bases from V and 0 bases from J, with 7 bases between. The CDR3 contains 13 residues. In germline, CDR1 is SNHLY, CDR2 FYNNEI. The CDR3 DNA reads TGTGCCAGCGATTATCCGAACACCGGGGAGCTGTTTTTT. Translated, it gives CASDYPNTGELFF.

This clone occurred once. The CDR3 DNA follows: TGTGCCATCAGTGAGTTCGGTACAGAATCCTTCTACGAGCAGTACTTC. Its translation: CAISEFGTESFYEQYF. V gene TRBV10-3 combines with J gene TRBJ2-7; D call uncertain. Trimming pared 1 base from V and 3 bases from J, leaving 16 bases between. CDR3 length: 16 amino acids. Germline loops: CDR1 ENHRY, CDR2 SYGVKD.

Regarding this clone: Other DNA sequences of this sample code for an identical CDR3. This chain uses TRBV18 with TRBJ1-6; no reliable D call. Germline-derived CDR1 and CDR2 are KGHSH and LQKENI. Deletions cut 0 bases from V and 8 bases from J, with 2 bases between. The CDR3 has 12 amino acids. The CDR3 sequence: CASSPPDSPLHF. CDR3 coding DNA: TGTGCCAGCTCACCACCGGATTCACCCCTCCACTTT. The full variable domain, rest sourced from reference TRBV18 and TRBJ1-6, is NAGVMQNPRHLVRRRGQEARLRCSPMKGHSHVYWYRQLPEEGLKFMVYLQKENIIDESGMPKERFSAEFPKEGPSILRIQQVVRGDSAAYFCASSPPDSPLHFGNGTRLTVT.

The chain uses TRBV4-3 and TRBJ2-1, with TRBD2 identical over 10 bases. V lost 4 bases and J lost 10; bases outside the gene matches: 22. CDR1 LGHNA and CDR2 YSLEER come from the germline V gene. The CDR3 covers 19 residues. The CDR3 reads CASSPGQGGVAGGWGEQFF. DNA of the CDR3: TGCGCCAGCAGCCCTGGACAGGGCGGGGTAGCGGGAGGTTGGGGAGAGCAGTTCTTC.

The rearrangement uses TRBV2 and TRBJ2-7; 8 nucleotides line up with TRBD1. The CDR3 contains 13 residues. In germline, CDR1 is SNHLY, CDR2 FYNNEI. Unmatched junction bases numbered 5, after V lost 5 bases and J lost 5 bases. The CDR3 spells CASSRTGFDEQYF. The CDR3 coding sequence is TGTGCCAGCAGTAGGACAGGGTTCGACGAGCAGTACTTC.